These 23 T cell receptor beta chains were sequenced from one sample in a study of cytomegalovirus exposure and HLA in healthy donors. The repertoire was sequenced with immunoSEQ multiplex PCR; TCRdb's copy has only in-frame clones and lacks some. Among about 240,000 clones listed, roughly 86% were seen once. The specimen sequenced was PBMCs. The source is a woman in her thirties in good health and CMV-seropositive.

The V call is TRBV2, the J call TRBJ2-5; TRBD2 aligns across 8 bases. This CDR3 comprises 12 residues. Germline CDR1 reads SNHLY; CDR2 reads FYNNEI. Trimming at V came to 10 bases and at J to 4 bases, leaving 5 bases not matched to a gene. The CDR3 DNA reads as TGTGCCACCTCAACTAGCGGAGAGACCCAGTACTTC. Residues: CATSTSGETQYF.

The J gene is TRBJ1-5, the V gene TRBV28, with 9 bases matching TRBD1. V trimming: 5 bases; J trimming: 2 bases; junction bases outside the gene matches: 7. The V gene's germline CDR1 is MDHEN and CDR2 SYDVKM. The CDR3 extends over 16 amino acids. CDR3 sequence (DNA): TGTGCCAGCAGTCCTCAACAGGGGGCTGGCAATCAGCCCCAGCATTTT. It yields the protein CASSPQQGAGNQPQHF. The whole variable domain, filled in from reference TRBV28 and TRBJ1-5, reads DVKVTQSSRYLVKRTGEKVFLECVQDMDHENMFWYRQDPGLGLRLIYFSYDVKMKEKGDIPEGYSVSREKKERFSLILESASTNQTSMYLCASSPQQGAGNQPQHFGDGTRLSIL.

This chain uses TRBV5-1 with TRBJ1-2; 8 bases match TRBD1. Trimming cost V 3 bases and J 2 bases; bases outside gene matches: 3. The CDR3 has 14 residues. Germline V CDR1 and CDR2: SGHRS, YFSETQ. CDR3 DNA sequence: TGCGCCAGCAGCTCAGACAGGGGCAACTATGGCTACACCTTC. The encoded protein is CASSSDRGNYGYTF.

The chain is built from TRBV5-4 and TRBJ2-5; 13 bases agree with TRBD2. CDR3 length: 18 residues. Germline CDR1 is SGHNT and CDR2 is YYREEE (reference sequence). The V and J ends lost 4 bases and 2 bases, in that order; junction bases with no gene match: 11. The CDR3 protein is CASSIGSRTSGSQETQYF. CDR3 nucleotide sequence: TGTGCCAGCAGCATTGGTTCTAGGACTAGCGGGAGTCAAGAGACCCAGTACTTC. The entire variable domain, with the rest obtained from reference TRBV5-4 and TRBJ2-5, is as follows: ETGVTQSPTHLIKTRGQQVTLRCSSQSGHNTVSWYQQALGQGPQFIFQYYREEENGRGNFPPRFSGLQFPNYSSELNVNALELDDSALYLCASSIGSRTSGSQETQYFGPGTRLLVL.

The chain joins TRBV19 to TRBJ2-7; TRBD2 might be the D (6 bases). Trimming took 7 bases from V and 7 from J, leaving 17 bases between them. CDR1 and CDR2 from the germline V gene are LNHDA and SQIVND (reference sequence). The CDR3 consists of 13 residues. CDR3 protein: CASTMGGIGEQYF. The CDR3 coding sequence is TGTGCCAGTACAATGGGCGGGATAGGTGAGCAGTACTTC.

The CDR3: CASGLGQGGSTDTQYF. CDR3 sequence (DNA): TGTGCTAGTGGTTTGGGACAGGGAGGATCCACAGATACGCAGTATTTT. The chain links TRBV12-5 to TRBJ2-3; perhaps TRBD1 as D (7 bases). V was cut by 1 base and J by 2 bases, with 13 bases left in between. Germline V gene sequence: CDR1 LGHNT, CDR2 FRNRAP. The CDR3 is 16 residues long.

The chain has TRBV7-3 and TRBJ1-2; D is ambiguous. Trimming took off 1 base at V and 8 bases at J, with 20 bases between the two ends. CDR1 and CDR2 (germline): SGHTA, FQGTGA. The CDR3 consists of 16 residues. The CDR3, as DNA: TGTGCCAGCAGCTTAAACTCGGGGTCTCGTGGAGGGGGCTACACCTTC. This translates into CASSLNSGSRGGGYTF.

CDR3 nucleotides: TGTGCCAGCAGCTTGGAGGGGAACTATGGCTACACCTTC. It specifies CASSLEGNYGYTF. V usage is TRBV13 and J usage is TRBJ1-2; D is perhaps TRBD1 (5 bases). Germline CDR1 PRHDT, CDR2 FYEKMQ (reference sequence). The CDR3 has 13 residues. The germline V and J ends were trimmed by 3 bases and 2 bases, with 7 bases remaining between them.

The V and J genes are TRBV25-1 and TRBJ2-1; maybe TRBD2 (7 bases). From germline, CDR1 is MGHDK and CDR2 SYGVNS. V lost 5 bases, J lost 5 bases, and 13 bases lay in between. The CDR3 runs 14 residues. CDR3 in amino acids: CASSKGGWDNEQFF. The CDR3 region has the DNA TGTGCCAGCAGTAAGGGGGGGTGGGACAATGAGCAGTTCTTC.

V is TRBV5-4 and J is TRBJ2-5, with a possible D match to TRBD1 (5 bases). The CDR3 spans 15 residues. The germline CDR1 and CDR2 sequences are SGHNT and YYREEE (reference sequence). Trimming removed 2 bases from V and 3 bases from J, with 14 bases in between. The CDR3 region is CASSFSPRVEETQYF. In DNA form, the CDR3 reads TGTGCCAGCAGCTTCAGCCCCAGGGTCGAAGAGACCCAGTACTTC.

Comments on this clone: This likely came from a read error, as a far larger clone is one base away. This chain connects TRBV5-8 to TRBJ2-1; a possible D gene is TRBD2 (6 bases). V gave up 3 bases and J gave up 1 base, with 8 bases separating them. The CDR3 has 14 residues. Germline values: CDR1 SGHTS, CDR2 YDEGEE. CDR3 nucleotides: TGTGCCAGCAGCTCGGGACTTTCCTACAATGAGCAGTTCTTC. It specifies CASSSGLSYNEQFF.

The V and J genes are TRBV27 and TRBJ2-6; 10 bases align to TRBD1. Germline CDR1 and CDR2: MNHEY and SMNVEV (reference sequence). Trimming took 5 bases from V and 0 from J; bases not matched to a gene: 7. The CDR3 runs 18 residues. CDR3 bases: TGTGCCAGCAGTCTGCGGACAGGGGGACTCTCTGGGGCCAACGTCCTGACTTTC. This encodes CASSLRTGGLSGANVLTF.

In DNA form, the CDR3 reads TGTGCCAGCAGTACACAGACAGGGCTCGGGAATGAGCAGTTCTTC. Its translation: CASSTQTGLGNEQFF. The chain has TRBV2 and TRBJ2-1; 7 positions agree with TRBD1. This CDR3 is built from 15 residues. Germline V gene data show CDR1 as SNHLY and CDR2 as FYNNEI. V gave up 5 bases and J gave up 7 bases; unmatched junction bases: 11.

V and J are TRBV30 and TRBJ2-2; D remains unclear. Germline values: CDR1 GTSNPN, CDR2 SVGIG (reference sequence). The CDR3 spans 16 residues. V lost 0 bases and J 2 bases, leaving 13 bases between the germline ends. DNA of the CDR3: TGTGCCTGGAGTGTAGAGGAAAACCTAAACACCGGGGAGCTGTTTTTT. Protein sequence: CAWSVEENLNTGELFF.

The V and J genes are TRBV7-8 and TRBJ2-7; 11 bases fit TRBD1. The germline gives CDR1 SGHVS, CDR2 FQNEAQ. This CDR3 has 18 amino acids. V was pared by 1 base and J by 1 base, with 9 bases of the junction left unmatched. DNA of the CDR3: TGTGCCAGCAGCTTAGGGACAGGGGGCATCAGTGGGTCCTACGAGCAGTACTTC. Translated: CASSLGTGGISGSYEQYF.

The CDR3 here is CASSYGAGVQPQHF. The CDR3 DNA sequence: TGTGCCAGCAGTTACGGGGCAGGGGTCCAGCCCCAGCATTTT. V is TRBV6-5 and J is TRBJ1-5, with a weak D call TRBD1 (6 bases). V lost 2 bases and J 7 bases, leaving 12 bases between the germline ends. Per germline, CDR1 MNHEY and CDR2 SVGAGI. This CDR3 comprises 14 residues.

This chain connects TRBV29-1 to TRBJ2-2; TRBD2 might be the D (7 bases). V was pared by 8 bases and J by 6 bases, with 19 bases between. The CDR3 totals 14 residues. In germline, CDR1 is SQVTM, CDR2 ANQGSEA. The CDR3 spells CSILGGAWAGELFF. The CDR3 coding sequence is TGCAGCATCCTTGGGGGGGCCTGGGCCGGGGAGCTGTTTTTT.

J is TRBJ2-3 and V is TRBV11-3; 14 bases match TRBD2. Germline V gene lookup returns CDR1 SGHNT and CDR2 YENEEA. The CDR3 is 17 residues long. V lost 1 base, J lost 2 bases, and 2 bases stayed unmatched. The CDR3 bases are TGTGCCAGCAGCTTAGGACTAGCGGGAGGGTACACAGATACGCAGTATTTT. The encoded protein is CASSLGLAGGYTDTQYF. The complete variable domain, with remaining parts taken from reference TRBV11-3 and TRBJ2-3, reads EAGVVQSPRYKIIEKKQPVAFWCNPISGHNTLYWYLQNLGQGPELLIRYENEEAVDDSQLPKDRFSAERLKGVDSTLKIQPAELGDSAVYLCASSLGLAGGYTDTQYFGPGTRLTVL.

V usage is TRBV5-6 and J usage is TRBJ2-3, with 11 bases aligning to TRBD2. This CDR3 has 15 residues. The J segment lost 5 bases and the V segment lost 2 bases, leaving 4 bases of the junction unmatched. Germline-derived CDR1 and CDR2 are SGHDT and YYEEEE. CDR3 region: CASSFTSGSRDTQYF. Here the CDR3 DNA reads TGTGCCAGCAGCTTTACTAGCGGGAGTAGAGATACGCAGTATTTT.

Only a few counts were recorded for this clone. This chain connects TRBV6-1 to TRBJ2-1; 10 bases match TRBD2. Germline trimming cut 4 bases from V and 3 bases from J; bases unmatched to any gene: 3. CDR3 length: 15 amino acids. Germline loops: CDR1 MNHNS, CDR2 SASEGT. CDR3 bases: TGTGCCAGCAGTGTGGCTAGCGGGAGCTACAATGAGCAGTTCTTC. This sequence encodes CASSVASGSYNEQFF.

V usage is TRBV7-3 and J usage is TRBJ2-5, with 8 positions matching TRBD1. This CDR3 contains 14 residues. The germline CDR1 and CDR2 sequences are SGHTA and FQGTGA. Trimming cost V 2 bases and J 5 bases; bases outside gene matches: 4. The DNA for the CDR3 is TGTGCCAGCAGCTTAGCCGGACAGGGTGAGACCCAGTACTTC. It translates to CASSLAGQGETQYF. The full variable domain, rest sourced from reference TRBV7-3 and TRBJ2-5, is GAGVSQTPSNKVTEKGKYVELRCDPISGHTALYWYRQSLGQGPEFLIYFQGTGAADDSGLPNDRFFAVRPEGSVSTLKIQRTERGDSAVYLCASSLAGQGETQYFGPGTRLLVL.

This chain joins TRBV29-1 and TRBJ2-5; D is uncertain. The germline V and J ends were trimmed by 1 base and 2 bases, with 11 bases remaining between them. The CDR3 length is 14 residues. Germline loops: CDR1 SQVTM, CDR2 ANQGSEA. The CDR3 sequence: CSVEVGEGQETQYF. The DNA of the CDR3 is TGCAGCGTTGAAGTAGGAGAAGGTCAAGAGACCCAGTACTTC.

This chain uses TRBV6-1 with TRBJ2-7; 10 positions agree with TRBD2. CDR3 size: 15 residues. J gave up 4 bases and V 7 bases, and 10 bases lay outside the gene matches. Germline CDR1 MNHNS, CDR2 SASEGT. Here the CDR3 reads CASNDIAGGSYEQYF. CDR3 coding DNA: TGTGCCAGCAACGATATAGCGGGAGGATCGTACGAGCAGTACTTC.